This entry lists 2 T cell receptor beta chains sequenced from one sample in a study. TCRdb reprocessed the RT-PCR reads with MiXCR, giving one entry per CDR3 protein. The table records approximately 720,000 distinct CDR3 sequences, over 12% of them present only once. Sequenced material: memory CD4+ T cells from blood. The receptors derive from a female donor in good health, serving as a healthy control.

This sequence joins TRBV20-1 and TRBJ1-2; 9 bases line up with TRBD1. V was clipped by 0 bases and J by 8 bases; unmatched bases: 13. The length of the CDR3 is 16 residues. CDR1 DFQATT and CDR2 SNEGSKA come from the germline V gene (reference sequence). CDR3 nucleotide sequence: TGCAGTGCTAGAGAGGCACTGGGACAGGGAGGAGGAGGCTACACCTTC. Protein product: CSAREALGQGGGGYTF.

At least ten counts were recorded for this clonotype. The gene calls are TRBV20-1 and TRBJ2-5, with D tentatively TRBD1 or TRBD2 (5 bases each). V gave up 6 bases and J gave up 1 base, with 15 bases separating them. The CDR3 consists of 14 residues. The germline CDR1 and CDR2 sequences are DFQATT and SNEGSKA (reference sequence). As DNA, the CDR3 is TGCAGTGCCTCCCCAGCGGACATCCAAGAGACCCAGTACTTC. Its protein product is CSASPADIQETQYF.